This TCR beta chain was recorded in a study of T cells in Graves' hyperthyroidism and ophthalmopathy. The study's findings and limits: The model forecast ophthalmopathy, anticipating it by a median around 6.9 months before onset.

Ophthalmopathy cases met thresholds of Clinical Activity Score at least 3, NOSPECS grade at least 4 and duration under 3 months. RNA transcripts served as the template for amplifying TCR beta CDR3 regions. RT-PCR in the first round (using the HTBI primer set) targeted the TCR CDR3. TCRdb itself ran the multiplex PCR reads through MiXCR, one entry per CDR3 protein. The data contain 300,000 to 450,000 distinct CDR3 sequences, roughly 18% of them singletons. Remarks on this clonotype: Its antigen is currently unknown.

V dropped 3 bases and J dropped 2 bases, with 13 bases sitting between them. The CDR3 extends over 16 amino acids. In germline, CDR1 is SGHVS, CDR2 FNYEAQ. This chain connects TRBV7-6 to TRBJ2-2; weak D call: TRBD1 (6 bases). This clonotype originated in a man younger than 30 with Graves' ophthalmopathy. The source material was blood. The CDR3 nucleotides are TGTGCCAGCAGCTTGGACAGTGGGAGAAACACCGGGGAGCTGTTTTTT. Its protein is CASSLDSGRNTGELFF.